A single sample is the source of the 6 T cell receptor beta chains below, sequenced in a study of blood T cell repertoires in COVID-19. Generated by immunoSEQ multiplex PCR, the TCRdb table keeps only in-frame clones and is missing some. The table lists around 170,000 clones, 83% of them singletons. Input material: peripheral blood. These receptors originate from a woman between 65 and 79 years old with COVID-19, enrolled during active disease.

This chain joins TRBV2 and TRBJ2-1; TRBD2 matches 10 bases. Trimming at V came to 6 bases and at J to 2 bases, leaving 4 bases not matched to a gene. The germline gives CDR1 SNHLY, CDR2 FYNNEI. This CDR3 contains 15 residues. For the CDR3, the DNA is TGTGCCAGCAGACCGCTAGCGGGAGCCTACAATGAGCAGTTCTTC. Translating gives CASRPLAGAYNEQFF.

The DNA for the CDR3 is TGTGCCAGCAGCGGCAATCCTTCCGGGACAGGGAGACTCGAGCAGTACTTC. It codes for CASSGNPSGTGRLEQYF. The chain carries TRBV7-2 and TRBJ2-7; 9 bases agree with TRBD1. Germline CDR1 reads SGHTA; CDR2 reads FQGNSA. The V gene end was trimmed by 5 bases and the J gene end by 6 bases; junction bases not matched to a gene: 17. This CDR3 comprises 17 residues.

The chain uses TRBV29-1 and TRBJ2-7; no reliable D call. V was trimmed by 4 bases and J by 4 bases, leaving 8 bases between them. In germline, CDR1 is SQVTM, CDR2 ANQGSEA. The CDR3 covers 11 residues. The CDR3 loop reads CSVGASYEQYF. The DNA for the CDR3 is TGCAGCGTTGGCGCCTCTTACGAGCAGTACTTC.

In DNA form, the CDR3 reads TGTGCCAGCAGCCACTCACGGGAATCCTTAGGCAATCAGCCCCAGCATTTT. This encodes CASSHSRESLGNQPQHF. The chain couples TRBV3-1 (or the pseudogene TRBV3-2) to TRBJ1-5; no clear D. The CDR3 contains 17 residues. The V end lost 3 bases, the J end lost 2 bases, and 17 bases lay between the germline ends. The germline V gene encodes CDR1 LGHDT and CDR2 YNNKEL (reference sequence).

The chain has TRBV28 and TRBJ2-1; D might be TRBD1 (6 bases). The V end was cut by 5 bases, the J end by 9 bases, with 20 bases between. The germline V gene encodes CDR1 MDHEN and CDR2 SYDVKM. The CDR3 extends over 15 amino acids. For the CDR3, the DNA is TGTGCCAGCAGTCCCGTGACAGGTTATGCTCCTGAGCAGTTCTTC. This gives the protein CASSPVTGYAPEQFF. The full variable domain, with the rest looked up from reference TRBV28 and TRBJ2-1, is DVKVTQSSRYLVKRTGEKVFLECVQDMDHENMFWYRQDPGLGLRLIYFSYDVKMKEKGDIPEGYSVSREKKERFSLILESASTNQTSMYLCASSPVTGYAPEQFFGPGTRLTVL.

This chain uses TRBV4-1 with TRBJ2-7; TRBD2 matches at 10 bases. The germline CDR1 and CDR2 sequences are MGHRA and YSYEKL. J was trimmed by 2 bases and V by 0 bases; bases with no gene match: 19. This CDR3 has 21 amino acids. This chain's CDR3 is CASSQEHGTSGRVGLTYEQYF. The DNA for the CDR3 is TGCGCCAGCAGCCAAGAACATGGTACGAGCGGGAGGGTAGGGTTAACCTACGAGCAGTACTTC.